Below are 15 T cell receptor beta chains sequenced from a single sample in a study of patients and donors after allogeneic stem cell transplantation. TCRdb re-derived calls from the RT-PCR reads in MiXCR, one entry per CDR3 protein. This table has roughly 880,000 distinct CDR3 sequences, 15% to 20% appearing once. Sequencing was done on a sample of blood, either unsorted or a sorted T cell fraction (not recorded which). All receptors come from a human donor who was either an allogeneic HSCT recipient or a stem cell or donor lymphocyte infusion donor (not recorded which). It is not recorded whose cells these are; they may come from a transplant donor.

The rearrangement uses TRBV6-1 and TRBJ1-6; D might be TRBD1 (6 bases). This CDR3 has 15 amino acids. Germline CDR1 MNHNS, CDR2 SASEGT. Trimming removed 1 base from V and 7 bases from J, with 11 bases in between. The CDR3 DNA sequence: TGTGCCAGCAGTGAAGGTCGGGGGCAAAATTCACCCCTCCACTTT. Its protein product is CASSEGRGQNSPLHF.

This rearrangement joins TRBV11-2 to TRBJ2-5, with D possibly TRBD2 on 6 matching bases. V shed 0 bases and J shed 0 bases, with 14 bases lying between them. Germline CDR1 and CDR2: SGHAT and FQNNGV. The CDR3 totals 17 residues. CDR3: CASSLDAGTSYQETQYF. DNA of the CDR3: TGTGCCAGCAGCTTAGATGCCGGGACTTCGTACCAAGAGACCCAGTACTTC.

The CDR3 region has the DNA TGCAGTGCTCTCCGACAGTCCTATGGCTACACCTTC. It translates to CSALRQSYGYTF. The genes are TRBV20-1 and TRBJ1-2; TRBD1 might be the D (5 bases). Germline V lookup: CDR1 DFQATT, CDR2 SNEGSKA (reference sequence). The CDR3 has 12 amino acids. Deletions cut 5 bases from V and 4 bases from J, with 11 bases between.

The chain joins TRBV29-1 to TRBJ2-2; 8 bases are shared with TRBD1. Germline CDR1 SQVTM, CDR2 ANQGSEA. J gave up 1 base and V 3 bases, and 4 bases lay outside the gene matches. This CDR3 is built from 15 residues. CDR3 loop: CSVDRGTGNTGELFF. CDR3 in DNA: TGCAGCGTTGATCGGGGGACAGGGAACACCGGGGAGCTGTTTTTT.

This clonotype was picked up one time. The genes are TRBV9 and TRBJ2-7; no clear D gene. Germline V gene lookup returns CDR1 SGDLS and CDR2 YYNGEE. With 0 bases removed from V and 3 bases from J, the gap between germline ends came to 10 bases. The CDR3 extends over 14 amino acids. For the CDR3, the DNA is TGTGCCAGCAGCGTAGCCTCTTGGGGCTACGAGCAGTACTTC. Residues: CASSVASWGYEQYF.

This clonotype was detected only a few times. The chain uses TRBV5-1 and TRBJ2-3; 8 nucleotides line up with TRBD2. Trimming cost V 4 bases and J 0 bases; bases outside gene matches: 7. CDR1 is SGHRS and CDR2 is YFSETQ in the germline V gene. This CDR3 is 16 amino acids long. CDR3 nucleotides: TGCGCCAGCAGCAGGAACGGGAGGGATAGCACAGATACGCAGTATTTT. The encoded protein is CASSRNGRDSTDTQYF.

The sample holds a few counts of this clonotype. The DNA of the CDR3 is TGTGCCAGCACCTTTAGAGGCGGGGGGGGCTACACCTTC. Its protein is CASTFRGGGGYTF. The V call is TRBV27, the J call TRBJ1-2, with D possibly TRBD1 on 5 matching bases. Germline V gives CDR1 MNHEY, CDR2 SMNVEV (reference sequence). Trimming shortened V by 7 bases and J by 8 bases, and 17 bases separated the two germline ends. The length of the CDR3 is 13 residues.

The V and J genes are TRBV6-5 and TRBJ1-5; D possibly corresponds to TRBD1 (6 bases). CDR3 length: 15 amino acids. CDR1 and CDR2 (germline): MNHEY, SVGAGI. The V and J ends lost 2 bases and 2 bases respectively, with 10 bases between them. CDR3: CASSYGGRGNQPQHF. The DNA of the CDR3 is TGTGCCAGCAGTTACGGGGGCCGGGGCAATCAGCCCCAGCATTTT.

This clonotype was detected only a few times. The V gene is TRBV29-1, the J gene TRBJ2-3, with D unclear. The V gene lost 4 bases and the J gene lost 5 bases, with 16 bases spanning the gap. Germline V CDR1 and CDR2: SQVTM, ANQGSEA. This CDR3 region has 14 residues. In DNA, the CDR3 is TGCAGCGTTGGCATTAAGGCAGAGAGAGATACGCAGTATTTT. Encoded protein: CSVGIKAERDTQYF.

A few counts support this clonotype. The chain is built from TRBV11-2 and TRBJ1-5, with unresolved D. This CDR3 contains 18 residues. Germline CDR1 is SGHAT and CDR2 is FQNNGV. Trimming took 1 base from V and 4 from J, leaving 20 bases between them. CDR3 region: CASSLVTSGRLANQPQHF. DNA of the CDR3: TGTGCCAGCAGCTTAGTAACCAGCGGGAGATTAGCAAATCAGCCCCAGCATTTT.

The chain recombines TRBV20-1 with TRBJ2-3; D may be TRBD1 (5 bases). V was shortened by 8 bases and J by 4 bases, with 19 bases between the two germline ends. Germline V gene data show CDR1 as DFQATT and CDR2 as SNEGSKA (reference sequence). The CDR3 runs to 14 residues. In nucleotides, the CDR3 is TGCAGTTCCAGCCCCAGGGTACGCCCAGATACGCAGTATTTT. It is translated as CSSSPRVRPDTQYF.

The chain has TRBV20-1 and TRBJ2-7, with D perhaps TRBD1 (5 bases). The ends were cut back, 1 base at V and 2 bases at J, with 12 bases in the middle. The CDR3 length is 14 residues. Germline values: CDR1 DFQATT, CDR2 SNEGSKA (reference sequence). CDR3: CSARAPRQTYEQYF. The CDR3 DNA is TGCAGTGCTAGAGCTCCCAGACAGACCTACGAGCAGTACTTC.

Only a few counts were recorded for this clonotype. This rearrangement joins TRBV4-1 to TRBJ2-7, with D maybe TRBD1 (6 bases). The V end lost 3 bases, the J end lost 4 bases, and 13 bases lay between the germline ends. CDR3 size: 14 residues. CDR1 and CDR2 from the germline V gene are MGHRA and YSYEKL. CDR3 sequence reads: CASSQLDSQYEQYF. CDR3 nucleotide sequence: TGCGCCAGCAGCCAGCTGGACAGCCAATACGAGCAGTACTTC.

The gene calls are TRBV4-3 and TRBJ2-2; D tentatively fits TRBD1 or TRBD2 (5 bases each). Germline CDR1 LGHNA, CDR2 YSLEER. V lost 6 bases to trimming and J lost 2 bases, with 13 bases between them. The CDR3 spans 15 residues. DNA for the CDR3: TGCGCCAGCAGTCCGGGACCCCTAAACACCGGGGAGCTGTTTTTT. Protein product: CASSPGPLNTGELFF.

CDR3 residues: CASSLFERSQETQYF. Written as DNA, the CDR3 is TGCGCCAGCAGCCTATTCGAGCGGAGCCAAGAGACCCAGTACTTC. The chain couples TRBV5-1 to TRBJ2-5; D possibly corresponds to TRBD2 (5 bases). The CDR3 consists of 15 residues. V was trimmed by 4 bases and J by 1 base, leaving 14 bases between them. The germline CDR1 and CDR2 sequences are SGHRS and YFSETQ.